One and the same sample provided the 9 T cell receptor beta chains below, sequenced in a study of T cells in localized non-small cell lung cancer. Produced via immunoSEQ multiplex PCR; TCRdb's table is partial and in-frame only. The sample has about 11,000 clones, 90% to 95% seen once. The specimen comprised peripheral blood, sampled before any cancer treatment. The source of these receptors is a male donor at least 60 years old with stage III lung adenocarcinoma.

The gene calls are TRBV19 and TRBJ1-1; D unclear. Germline loops: CDR1 LNHDA, CDR2 SQIVND (reference sequence). This CDR3 is 14 amino acids long. V was clipped by 4 bases and J by 0 bases, with 9 bases between them. The CDR3 DNA reads TGTGCCAGTAGTACCCAACCGCTGAACACTGAAGCTTTCTTT. This codes for CASSTQPLNTEAFF.

The V call is TRBV19, the J call TRBJ2-7, with D possibly being TRBD1 (7 bases). The CDR3 extends over 13 amino acids. V dropped 7 bases and J dropped 2 bases, with 12 bases sitting between them. Per germline, CDR1 LNHDA and CDR2 SQIVND (reference sequence). CDR3 DNA: TGTGCCAGTACAGGGGGGTCTACCTACGAGCAGTACTTC. Amino acid sequence: CASTGGSTYEQYF.

This chain uses TRBV28 with TRBJ1-2; D unresolved. V was pared by 5 bases and J by 8 bases, with 12 bases between. Per germline, CDR1 MDHEN and CDR2 SYDVKM. The CDR3 runs to 12 residues. DNA of the CDR3: TGTGCCAGCAGTCCGCCGGTCCTGGGCTACACCTTC. Translated, it gives CASSPPVLGYTF.

The chain carries TRBV4-3 and TRBJ2-2; D perhaps matches TRBD2 (5 bases). Germline V gene data show CDR1 as LGHNA and CDR2 as YSLEER. Trimming removed 3 bases from V and 3 bases from J, with 11 bases in between. This CDR3 has 15 residues. CDR3 nucleotide sequence: TGCGCCAGCAGCCAGGTCGGGGTTTACACCGGGGAGCTGTTTTTT. It specifies CASSQVGVYTGELFF.

Concerning this clone itself: Relative to the germline gene, one junction end is altered; a read error may explain this. The chain is built from TRBV5-4 and TRBJ2-7, with 8 positions matching TRBD2. The CDR3 loop spans 18 amino acids. Germline V gene lookup returns CDR1 SGHNT and CDR2 YYREEE (reference sequence). The CDR3 loop reads CASSQDLAGGLLSYEQYF. CDR3 nucleotides: TGCGCCAGCAGCCAAGATCTGGCGGGAGGCCTCTTGAGCTACGAGCAGTACTTC.

V is TRBV9 and J is TRBJ1-1, with D possibly TRBD1 on 6 matching bases. In germline, CDR1 is SGDLS, CDR2 YYNGEE. Trimming took 5 bases from V and 0 from J, leaving 11 bases between them. This CDR3 comprises 14 residues. The chain's CDR3 is CASRGADMNTEAFF. The CDR3 nucleotides are TGTGCCAGCAGGGGGGCAGATATGAACACTGAAGCTTTCTTT.

The chain uses TRBV4-1 and TRBJ1-1; D gene unclear. This CDR3 is built from 14 residues. In germline, CDR1 is MGHRA, CDR2 YSYEKL. Trimming removed 0 bases at V and 8 bases at J, with 13 bases between. The CDR3 bases are TGCGCCAGCAGCCAAGATCTTAATAGGGAGGAAGCTTTCTTT. Protein product: CASSQDLNREEAFF.

The gene calls are TRBV7-9 and TRBJ2-1; D may match TRBD1 or TRBD2 (6 bases each). Trimming cost V 2 bases and J 0 bases, with 14 bases left between them. This CDR3 has 17 amino acids. CDR1 and CDR2 (germline): SEHNR, FQNEAQ (reference sequence). CDR3 coding DNA: TGTGCCAGCAGCTTACTAGGGGGAGGAGACTCCTACAATGAGCAGTTCTTC. It yields the protein CASSLLGGGDSYNEQFF.

The J gene is TRBJ2-3, the V gene TRBV5-4, with D perhaps TRBD2 (6 bases). V was shortened by 4 bases and J by 4 bases, with 16 bases between the two germline ends. CDR1 is SGHNT and CDR2 is YYREEE in the germline V gene (reference sequence). The CDR3 spans 15 residues. The CDR3 nucleotides are TGTGCCAGCAGCAGCGAGCCGCGGGGTGCAGATACGCAGTATTTT. Its protein product is CASSSEPRGADTQYF.